Below are 23 T cell receptor beta chains sequenced from a single sample in a study of Tregs in tolerant kidney transplant recipients. Libraries were prepared by immunoSEQ multiplex PCR; TCRdb keeps only in-frame clonotypes and omits some of them. Its table records 48,000 or so clones. Sequenced here: CD4+ T cells from blood, sampled before the transplant. The receptors here all came from a human donor who received a combined kidney and bone marrow transplant.

Turning to this clone: Coverage ceases 3 residues before the CDR3 finishes, and the germline J gene fills in the end. V is TRBV5-6 and J is TRBJ2-7, with unresolved D. CDR1 is SGHDT, CDR2 YYEEEE, per germline. This CDR3 has 14 residues. Trimming stripped 0 bases from V and 1 base from J, with 8 bases between. CDR3 DNA (partial): TGTGCCAGCAGCTTGGGGGCAGGATCCTACGAG. It encodes CASSLGAGSYE. The whole CDR3 reads CASSLGAGSYEQYF. The complete variable domain, with remaining parts taken from reference TRBV5-6 and TRBJ2-7, reads DAGVTQSPTHLIKTRGQQVTLRCSPKSGHDTVSWYQQALGQGPQFIFQYYEEEERQRGNFPDRFSGHQFPNYSSELNVNALLLGDSALYLCASSLGAGSYEQYFGPGTRLTVT.

Incomplete CDR3 DNA: TGCAGCGTTGTGTTTGGGGGGTACGACGAG. Translating it yields CSVVFGGYDE. The complete CDR3 sequence is CSVVFGGYDEQYF. V usage is TRBV29-1 and J usage is TRBJ2-7; D is perhaps TRBD2 (6 bases). The read is 3 residues too short to cover the CDR3 end, so that end is filled in from the germline J gene. Germline assignment: CDR1 SQVTM and CDR2 ANQGSEA. The V gene lost 4 bases and the J gene lost 5 bases, with 15 bases spanning the gap. The CDR3 consists of 13 residues.

Concerning this clone: The read comes to an end 3 residues before the CDR3 does, leaving the germline J gene to fill in the end. This rearrangement joins TRBV30 to TRBJ2-1; a weak D match, TRBD2 (6 bases). V was cut by 2 bases and J by 6 bases, with 14 bases left in between. From germline, CDR1 is GTSNPN and CDR2 SVGIG (reference sequence). This CDR3 region has 14 residues. Incomplete CDR3 DNA: TGTGCCTGGAGTACTAGCCCAAGGGGCAATGAG. Encoded protein: CAWSTSPRGNE. The CDR3 reads in full as CAWSTSPRGNEQFF.

Remarks on this clone: The CDR3 goes on 3 residues after the read ends, and that part is filled in from the germline J gene. The chain has TRBV29-1 and TRBJ1-1; D is unclear. The CDR3 length is 10 residues. Germline assignment: CDR1 SQVTM and CDR2 ANQGSEA. The sequenced CDR3 bases are TGCAGCGTTGCGCAGATAGAA. It encodes CSVAQIE. The entire CDR3 protein is CSVAQIEAFF.

Of note for this clone: The CDR3 goes on 3 residues after the read ends, and that part is filled in from the germline J gene. The rearrangement uses TRBV7-9 and TRBJ2-5; D not certain. The germline V gene has CDR1 SEHNR and CDR2 FQNEAQ (reference sequence). The length of the CDR3 is 14 residues. With 5 bases removed from V and 5 bases from J, the gap between germline ends came to 15 bases. CDR3 protein: CASSINLVRETQYF. The DNA read from the CDR3 is TGTGCCAGCAGCATAAACTTAGTTCGGGAGACC.

A remark on this clone: The read is 3 residues too short to cover the CDR3 end, so that end is filled in from the germline J gene. The chain recombines TRBV29-1 with TRBJ2-3; 16 bases agree with TRBD2. CDR3 length: 14 residues. Germline trimming cut 4 bases from V and 6 bases from J; bases unmatched to any gene: 1. Germline-derived CDR1 and CDR2 are SQVTM and ANQGSEA. CDR3 sequence: CSVVGLAGGDTQYF. The CDR3 bases that were read are TGCAGCGTTGTGGGACTAGCGGGGGGGGATACG.

For this clone: The read halts 3 residues ahead of the CDR3 end, with the missing end drawn from the germline J gene. The rearrangement joins TRBV29-1 to TRBJ1-1; 8 nucleotides line up with TRBD1. The CDR3 extends over 14 amino acids. Trimming took 6 bases from V and 0 from J; bases not matched to a gene: 6. Germline V lookup: CDR1 SQVTM, CDR2 ANQGSEA. The chain's CDR3 is CSVTGTGMNTEAFF. The sequenced CDR3 bases are TGCAGCGTCACCGGGACAGGTATGAACACTGAA.

CDR3 residues: CASSRGQTDEQYF. CDR3 DNA (partial): TGTGCCAGCTCAAGGGGACAAACCGACGAG. V usage is TRBV18 and J usage is TRBJ2-7; possible D gene TRBD1, 6 bases. The read ends 3 residues early relative to the CDR3; the germline J gene fills the gap. This CDR3 comprises 13 residues. Germline CDR1 and CDR2: KGHSH and LQKENI. V was shortened by 5 bases and J by 5 bases, with 13 bases between the two germline ends.

With respect to this clone: The read ends 3 residues early relative to the CDR3; the germline J gene fills the gap. J is TRBJ1-5 and V is TRBV20-1; possibly TRBD1 for D (5 bases). CDR1 and CDR2 (germline): DFQATT, SNEGSKA (reference sequence). The CDR3 totals 12 residues. V shed 4 bases and J shed 5 bases, with 9 bases lying between them. The CDR3 region is CSATDSHQPQHF. CDR3 bases read: TGCAGTGCTACCGACAGTCATCAGCCC.

As concerns this clone: The read ends 3 residues shy of where the CDR3 ends; the end is completed using the germline J gene. The chain is built from TRBV5-1 and TRBJ1-6; TRBD1 matches at 8 bases. V dropped 4 bases and J dropped 12; count of bases not matched to a gene: 9. Germline loops: CDR1 SGHRS, CDR2 YFSETQ. The CDR3 loop spans 14 amino acids. The sequenced CDR3 bases are TGCGCCAGCAGCCCGACAGGGGATCGGGAACCC. Protein sequence: CASSPTGDREP. The full CDR3 is CASSPTGDREPLHF. The full variable domain, completed using reference TRBV5-1 and TRBJ1-6, is KAGVTQTPRYLIKTRGQQVTLSCSPISGHRSVSWYQQTPGQGLQFLFEYFSETQRNKGNFPGRFSGRQFSNSRSEMNVSTLELGDSALYLCASSPTGDREPLHFGNGTRLTVT.

About this clone: With the read ending 3 residues before the CDR3 end, the germline J gene is used to fill in that end. The chain recombines TRBV7-3 with TRBJ2-3; 8 bases fit TRBD1. The V segment lost 4 bases and the J segment 2 bases; nucleotides outside the gene matches: 14. The CDR3 is 18 residues long. The germline CDR1 and CDR2 sequences are SGHTA and FQGTGA. The CDR3 DNA, read in part, is TGTGCCAGCAGCTCCCCAGGGGGCCGGCCGGGACTCACAGATACG. This encodes CASSSPGGRPGLTDT. The CDR3, in full, reads CASSSPGGRPGLTDTQYF.

Regarding this clone: Read data end 3 residues before the CDR3 end; the end is taken from the germline J gene. The J gene is TRBJ1-3, the V gene TRBV18; TRBD1 agrees at 8 bases. CDR1 is KGHSH, CDR2 LQKENI, per germline. Trimming cost V 0 bases and J 4 bases; bases outside gene matches: 5. The CDR3 is 16 amino acids. CDR3 sequence reads: CASSPPRPGGGNTIYF. The sequenced CDR3 bases are TGTGCCAGCTCACCACCGAGACCAGGGGGCGGAAACACC. Filled out from reference TRBV18 and TRBJ1-3, the complete variable domain reads NAGVMQNPRHLVRRRGQEARLRCSPMKGHSHVYWYRQLPEEGLKFMVYLQKENIIDESGMPKERFSAEFPKEGPSILRIQQVVRGDSAAYFCASSPPRPGGGNTIYFGEGSWLTVV.

A word on this clone: The read ends 3 residues shy of where the CDR3 ends; the end is completed using the germline J gene. The chain carries TRBV7-7 and TRBJ2-2, with D possibly matching TRBD2 (7 bases). V lost 8 bases and J lost 7, with 20 bases in between. Germline values: CDR1 SSHAT, CDR2 FNYEAQ (reference sequence). CDR3 length: 15 amino acids. CDR3: CASGHRGATDGELFF. CDR3 bases read: TGTGCCAGCGGTCACCGGGGGGCAACCGACGGGGAG.

About this clone: With the read ending 3 residues before the CDR3 end, the germline J gene is used to fill in that end. This chain connects TRBV5-6 to TRBJ2-2; D is unresolved. The CDR3 totals 15 residues. V lost 0 bases and J 6 bases, leaving 12 bases between the germline ends. Germline lookup yields CDR1 SGHDT and CDR2 YYEEEE. Partial CDR3 DNA: TGTGCCAGCAGCTTGGTATACAGCCTTTCCGGGGAG. Its translation: CASSLVYSLSGE. The CDR3, in full, reads CASSLVYSLSGELFF.

With respect to this clone: The read ends 3 residues shy of where the CDR3 ends; the end is completed using the germline J gene. The chain links TRBV20-1 to TRBJ2-5, with D perhaps TRBD2 (7 bases). Germline CDR1 and CDR2: DFQATT and SNEGSKA (reference sequence). This CDR3 region has 15 residues. V was pared by 5 bases and J by 4 bases, with 20 bases between. CDR3 bases read: TGCAGTGCTTACCGAGGGGGAGGGAATTTAGAGACC. It is translated as CSAYRGGGNLET. From start to end, the CDR3 is CSAYRGGGNLETQYF.

Comment on this clone: The read terminates 3 residues ahead of where the CDR3 ends, so the germline J gene completes it. The chain joins TRBV19 to TRBJ1-2, with D possibly TRBD1 on 5 matching bases. This CDR3 spans 14 amino acids. Trimming removed 4 bases at V and 4 bases at J, with 13 bases between. The germline CDR1 and CDR2 sequences are LNHDA and SQIVND (reference sequence). Partial CDR3 DNA: TGTGCCAGTAGTAGGACCAGGGCCGTCTATGGC. It encodes CASSRTRAVYG. The full CDR3 sequence reads CASSRTRAVYGYTF.

Notes on this clone: The CDR3 end lies 3 residues beyond the end of the read and is filled in from the germline J gene. The chain joins TRBV6-2 or TRBV6-3 to TRBJ2-3, with TRBD2 matching over 7 bases. The CDR3 runs 15 residues. The germline V gene has CDR1 MNHEY and CDR2 SVGEGT. The J segment lost 7 bases and the V segment lost 6 bases, leaving 13 bases of the junction unmatched. The CDR3 DNA, read in part, is TGTGCCAGCAGCGGCGGGCTAGCGGACCTACATACG. Its protein is CASSGGLADLHT. The full CDR3 protein reads CASSGGLADLHTQYF.

In regard to this clone: The CDR3 extends 3 residues past the end of the read, so its final part is completed from the germline J gene. The J gene is TRBJ2-5, the V gene TRBV6-2 or TRBV6-3, with 11 bases aligning to TRBD2. Germline lookup yields CDR1 MNHEY and CDR2 SVGEGT. This CDR3 is 16 amino acids long. V lost 6 bases, J lost 1 base, and 7 bases stayed unmatched. The CDR3 loop is CASSSAGLAVQETQYF. Incomplete CDR3 DNA: TGTGCCAGCAGCTCCGCGGGACTAGCGGTCCAAGAGACC.

Note on this clone: The CDR3 end falls 3 residues outside the read, so it is completed with the germline J gene. This rearrangement joins TRBV2 to TRBJ1-6, with D perhaps matching TRBD1 (5 bases). V was trimmed by 2 bases and J by 6 bases, leaving 11 bases between them. The CDR3 covers 15 residues. Germline V gene data show CDR1 as SNHLY and CDR2 as FYNNEI. Partial CDR3 DNA: TGTGCCAGCAGTGAAACGCAGGGCGGTAATTCACCC. This gives the protein CASSETQGGNSP. Given in full, the CDR3 is CASSETQGGNSPLHF.

A note on this clone: The CDR3 end falls 3 residues outside the read, so it is completed with the germline J gene. The chain joins TRBV28 to TRBJ2-7, with TRBD2 as a possible D gene (6 bases). This CDR3 is built from 15 residues. Germline CDR1 and CDR2: MDHEN and SYDVKM. V was cut by 6 bases and J by 0 bases, with 15 bases left in between. The CDR3 DNA, read in part, is TGTGCCAGCAGGCTAGCGTCAGGGCTCTCCTACGAG. Translation: CASRLASGLSYE. The whole CDR3 sequence reads CASRLASGLSYEQYF.

For this clone: Coverage ceases 3 residues before the CDR3 finishes, and the germline J gene fills in the end. The chain is built from TRBV18 and TRBJ2-1; 9 nucleotides match TRBD2. The CDR3 consists of 17 residues. The germline V gene has CDR1 KGHSH and CDR2 LQKENI. V shed 3 bases and J 6 bases; nucleotides not matched to a gene: 12. The CDR3 DNA, read in part, is TGTGCCAGCTCACCTTATAGGATAGCGGGGGCCGGCAATGAG. Protein: CASSPYRIAGAGNE. The whole CDR3 protein is CASSPYRIAGAGNEQFF.

As regards this clone: The read is 3 residues too short to cover the CDR3 end, so that end is filled in from the germline J gene. The chain is built from TRBV11-2 and TRBJ2-4; D may be TRBD1 (5 bases). This CDR3 spans 15 amino acids. Per the germline V gene, CDR1 is SGHAT and CDR2 is FQNNGV. The V and J ends lost 5 bases and 6 bases respectively, with 17 bases between them. The sequenced CDR3 bases are TGTGCCAGCAGCCTAGGGGTAGCAGTAAGAAACATT. Encoded protein: CASSLGVAVRNI. The whole CDR3 reads CASSLGVAVRNIQYF.

To note about this clone: The DNA ends 3 residues before the CDR3 does, and the rest of the CDR3 is filled in from the germline J gene. The rearrangement joins TRBV5-1 to TRBJ2-3; 11 bases fit TRBD2. Trimming removed 0 bases from V and 2 bases from J; junction bases left unmatched: 5. The germline CDR1 and CDR2 sequences are SGHRS and YFSETQ. The CDR3 has 17 residues. CDR3 loop: CASSLALAGGPTDTQYF. The DNA read from the CDR3 is TGCGCCAGCAGCTTGGCCTTAGCGGGAGGGCCCACAGATACG.